The 2 T cell receptor beta chains listed next were all sequenced from one sample in a study of CD8 T cells in Susac syndrome. It was with random hexamers that roughly 0.45 to 1 ug RNA was reverse transcribed. TCRdb re-analysed the immunoSEQ multiplex PCR reads in MiXCR, keeping a single row per CDR3 protein. This sample has a few hundred thousand distinct CDR3 sequences, with roughly 85% found just once. The material sequenced was CD8+ T cells from PBMCs. These receptors were obtained from a human donor with multiple sclerosis.

The chain recombines TRBV11-2 with TRBJ2-7; 8 bases are shared with TRBD1. Unmatched junction bases numbered 10, after V lost 7 bases and J lost 5 bases. This CDR3 is 14 amino acids long. Germline V lookup: CDR1 SGHAT, CDR2 FQNNGV. CDR3 residues: CASIPSGGGDEQYF. For the CDR3, the DNA is TGTGCCAGCATTCCATCAGGGGGCGGGGACGAGCAGTACTTC.

The chain carries TRBV12-3 or TRBV12-4 and TRBJ2-2; tentative D call: TRBD2 (6 bases). CDR3 length: 16 amino acids. V gave up 3 bases and J gave up 6 bases, with 17 bases separating them. This chain's CDR3 is CASSFSLASRAGELFF. The DNA for the CDR3 is TGTGCCAGCAGTTTCTCCCTAGCGAGTCGCGCCGGGGAGCTGTTTTTT.